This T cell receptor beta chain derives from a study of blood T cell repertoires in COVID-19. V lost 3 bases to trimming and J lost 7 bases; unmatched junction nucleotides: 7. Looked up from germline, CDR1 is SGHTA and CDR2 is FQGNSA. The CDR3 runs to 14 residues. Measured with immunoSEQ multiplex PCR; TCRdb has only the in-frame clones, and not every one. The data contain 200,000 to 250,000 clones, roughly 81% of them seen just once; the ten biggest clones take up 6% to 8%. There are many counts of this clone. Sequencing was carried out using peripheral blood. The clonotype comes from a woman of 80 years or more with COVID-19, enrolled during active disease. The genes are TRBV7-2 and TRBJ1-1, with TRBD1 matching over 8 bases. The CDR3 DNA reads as TGTGCCAGCAGCTTCAGGGGGCAATGGGGTGAAGCTTTCTTT. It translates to CASSFRGQWGEAFF.